Following are 20 T cell receptor beta chains from one sample sequenced in a study of blood T cells in healthy people across ages (dated by TCRdb to 2015 to 2017). The library was obtained by 5' RACE. Reads for this sample came from an Illumina HiSeq 2500. A second about 7 to 12 cycle PCR used a sample-barcoded 5' primer and a J-beta primer mix. The public reads were reprocessed in TCRdb via fastp at Q25 and MiXCR, keeping in-frame beta chains. Every entry covers one CDR3 protein and lists the most common genes and DNA from its rows. The sample has about 730,000 distinct CDR3 sequences on record, about 42% of them singletons. The ten largest clones capture roughly 20% of the sample. The sequenced sample consisted of blood. All receptors come from a woman aged 55-70 years in good health.

This clonotype was detected a few times. The chain has TRBV20-1 and TRBJ2-5, with D perhaps TRBD2 (6 bases). CDR1 and CDR2 from the germline V gene are DFQATT and SNEGSKA (reference sequence). V was trimmed by 5 bases and J by 3 bases, leaving 28 bases between them. This CDR3 region has 18 residues. The CDR3 region is CSADEYGTRDYYKETQYF. The CDR3 coding sequence is TGCAGTGCTGACGAGTATGGGACTCGAGATTATTACAAAGAGACCCAGTACTTC.

As to this clonotype: A much larger clone lies one base from this, so it may be a read error. The chain has TRBV7-2 and TRBJ2-3; D not certain. Per germline, CDR1 SGHTA and CDR2 FQGNSA. The CDR3 runs to 15 residues. CDR3 DNA: TGTGCCAGCAGCTTACGTGACCCACGCACAGATGCGCAGTATTTT. It yields the protein CASSLRDPRTDAQYF. Drawing the rest from reference TRBV7-2 and TRBJ2-3, the complete variable domain is GAGVSQSPSNKVTEKGKDVELRCDPISGHTALYWYRQSLGQGLEFLIYFQGNSAPDKSGLPSDRFSAERTGGSVSTLTIQRTQQEDSAVYLCASSLRDPRTDAQYFGPGTRLTVL.

This clonotype was detected only a few times. The chain combines TRBV7-2 with TRBJ2-5; TRBD2 might be the D (6 bases). Germline-derived CDR1 and CDR2 are SGHTA and FQGNSA. Trimming shortened V by 5 bases and J by 7 bases, and 14 bases separated the two germline ends. This CDR3 is 13 amino acids long. CDR3 sequence: CASSPPWGGTQYF. Written as DNA, the CDR3 is TGTGCCAGCAGCCCACCCTGGGGAGGGACCCAGTACTTC. Using reference TRBV7-2 and TRBJ2-5 for the parts outside the CDR3, the full variable domain is GAGVSQSPSNKVTEKGKDVELRCDPISGHTALYWYRQSLGQGLEFLIYFQGNSAPDKSGLPSDRFSAERTGGSVSTLTIQRTQQEDSAVYLCASSPPWGGTQYFGPGTRLLVL.

This clonotype was detected ten times or more. Sequence at one end of the junction differs from germline and may be a read error. This chain uses TRBV7-2 with TRBJ2-7, with D uncertain. The CDR3 covers 9 residues. CDR1 SGHTA and CDR2 FQGNSA come from the germline V gene. The CDR3 loop is CDTPYEQYF. CDR3 nucleotide sequence: TGCGACACACCCTACGAGCAGTACTTC.

This chain connects TRBV18 to TRBJ2-7; TRBD2 agrees at 10 bases. The CDR3 length is 15 residues. With 2 bases clipped from V and 5 bases from J, the junction kept 6 bases outside the gene matches. CDR1 is KGHSH and CDR2 is LQKENI in the germline V gene. CDR3 region: CASSPNSGGAHEQYF. The DNA of the CDR3 is TGTGCCAGCTCACCAAACAGCGGGGGGGCCCACGAGCAGTACTTC.

The CDR3 sequence: CASSLGRAGPDTQYF. The CDR3, as DNA: TGTGCCAGCAGTTTGGGACGAGCGGGACCGGATACGCAGTATTTT. The chain joins TRBV27 to TRBJ2-3; TRBD2 matches 7 bases. With 3 bases clipped from V and 6 bases from J, the junction kept 9 bases outside the gene matches. CDR1 is MNHEY, CDR2 SMNVEV, per germline (reference sequence). The CDR3 contains 15 residues.

This rearrangement joins TRBV5-1 to TRBJ2-1; TRBD2 matches 8 bases. V shed 0 bases, J shed 9 bases, and the junction held 5 bases outside the gene matches. Germline V lookup: CDR1 SGHRS, CDR2 YFSETQ. This CDR3 region has 14 residues. CDR3 in amino acids: CASSLGSGDAEQFF. The CDR3 DNA follows: TGCGCCAGCAGCTTGGGTAGCGGGGACGCTGAGCAGTTCTTC.

This clonotype has more than one count but fewer than ten. The chain has TRBV12-3 or TRBV12-4 and TRBJ2-7; D may be TRBD1 or TRBD2 (5 bases each). CDR3 length: 14 residues. The germline V and J ends were trimmed by 4 bases and 1 base, with 11 bases remaining between them. The CDR3 nucleotides read TGTGCCAGCAGTTCTCGGGACGATTCCTACGAGCAGTACTTC. It yields the protein CASSSRDDSYEQYF.

The rearrangement links TRBV20-1 to TRBJ1-4; D remains unclear. The CDR3 consists of 14 residues. Deletions cut 3 bases from V and 0 bases from J, with 8 bases between. In germline, CDR1 is DFQATT, CDR2 SNEGSKA (reference sequence). The CDR3 region has the DNA TGCAGTGCTAGTATCGCCGCAACTAATGAAAAACTGTTTTTT. Protein sequence: CSASIAATNEKLFF.

The V gene is TRBV7-2, the J gene TRBJ2-4, with D maybe TRBD2 (6 bases). Germline loops: CDR1 SGHTA, CDR2 FQGNSA. CDR3 length equals 18 residues. Trimming stripped 0 bases from V and 1 base from J, with 16 bases between. The DNA for the CDR3 is TGTGCCAGCAGCTTAGCTCGGTCGGGACGGGGGGCCAAAAACATTCAGTACTTC. This gives the protein CASSLARSGRGAKNIQYF.

This chain connects TRBV20-1 to TRBJ2-1, with D perhaps TRBD1 or TRBD2 (5 bases each). The CDR3 is 15 residues long. Germline V lookup: CDR1 DFQATT, CDR2 SNEGSKA (reference sequence). Trimming took off 2 bases at V and 5 bases at J, with 16 bases between the two ends. The CDR3 coding sequence is TGCAGTGCTAGACTAGCCGTCCTGGACAACAATGAGCAGTTCTTC. It is translated as CSARLAVLDNNEQFF.

The V call is TRBV7-9, the J call TRBJ2-3, with TRBD1 as a possible D gene (6 bases). V was cut by 4 bases and J by 2 bases, with 16 bases left in between. The CDR3 has 16 amino acids. Germline CDR1 and CDR2: SEHNR and FQNEAQ (reference sequence). The CDR3 coding sequence is TGTGCCAGCAGCTCGGCAGGGGAAACTTACACAGATACGCAGTATTTT. Its translation: CASSSAGETYTDTQYF.

This clonotype has just a few counts. The chain uses TRBV7-2 and TRBJ1-2; tentative D call: TRBD1 (6 bases). CDR1 and CDR2 (germline): SGHTA, FQGNSA. V lost 3 bases, J lost 4 bases, and 12 bases lay in between. This CDR3 has 14 amino acids. The chain's CDR3 is CASSFDRSSYGYTF. CDR3 nucleotide sequence: TGTGCCAGCAGCTTTGACAGGAGTTCCTATGGCTACACCTTC.

In DNA form, the CDR3 reads TGTGCCAGCACCTTGGAGGGACCTTCCTACAATGAGCAGTTCTTC. It translates to CASTLEGPSYNEQFF. This chain uses TRBV12-3 or TRBV12-4 with TRBJ2-1; D possibly corresponds to TRBD2 (6 bases). The length of the CDR3 is 15 residues. V lost 7 bases and J lost 1, with 14 bases in between.

A remark on this clonotype: At one of its ends the junction is not consistent with the germline gene, which may arise from a read error. V and J are TRBV28 and TRBJ1-1; maybe TRBD1 (5 bases). Germline-derived CDR1 and CDR2 are MDHEN and SYDVKM. CDR3 length: 16 amino acids. In nucleotides, the CDR3 is TGTGCTAGCAGTTTTACTGGCAGGGTAATGAACACTGAAGCTTTCTTT. Amino acid sequence: CASSFTGRVMNTEAFF.

A note on this clonotype: Given a much more abundant clone one base away, this may be a read error. The chain carries TRBV7-6 and TRBJ2-1; 7 nucleotides line up with TRBD2. Germline V gives CDR1 SGHVS, CDR2 FNYEAQ. After removal of 5 bases from V and 10 bases from J, the junction contained 14 bases not matched to a gene. CDR3 length: 15 residues. The DNA of the CDR3 is TGTGCCAGCAGCCCCCGCCCCGGGACTAACGGAGAGCAGTTCTTC. Translating it yields CASSPRPGTNGEQFF.

The V gene is TRBV12-3 or TRBV12-4, the J gene TRBJ1-5, with a tentative D call TRBD1 (5 bases). This CDR3 region has 14 residues. The V end lost 6 bases, the J end lost 7 bases, and 16 bases lay between the germline ends. In DNA, the CDR3 is TGTGCCAGCAGACTGGGACTTGAGTTCCAGCCCCAGCATTTT. It specifies CASRLGLEFQPQHF.

In regard to this clonotype: An end of the junction differs from the germline gene, which may be a read error. This rearrangement joins TRBV5-1 to TRBJ1-2; 9 nucleotides match TRBD1. Germline-derived CDR1 and CDR2 are SGHRS and YFSETQ. The CDR3 contains 15 residues. The CDR3 is CAGSLEGQGEHGYTF. The CDR3 DNA sequence: TGCGCCGGCAGCTTGGAGGGACAGGGCGAACATGGCTACACCTTC.

This chain links TRBV7-6 with TRBJ2-3; 10 positions agree with TRBD2. The ends lost 0 bases at V and 2 bases at J; junction bases unmatched: 5. The CDR3 totals 17 residues. Germline loops: CDR1 SGHVS, CDR2 FNYEAQ. The CDR3 loop is CASSLAPLAGDTDTQYF. CDR3 nucleotides: TGTGCCAGCAGCTTAGCGCCCCTAGCGGGGGACACAGATACGCAGTATTTT.

This clonotype was seen once. The chain employs TRBV3-1 and TRBJ1-5; 8 bases map to TRBD1. The CDR3 has 15 residues. The germline gives CDR1 LGHDT, CDR2 YNNKEL (reference sequence). V shed 1 base and J 6 bases; nucleotides not matched to a gene: 5. CDR3: CASSQAGGGGQPQHF. The CDR3 DNA sequence: TGTGCCAGCAGCCAAGCAGGGGGCGGTGGTCAGCCCCAGCATTTT.